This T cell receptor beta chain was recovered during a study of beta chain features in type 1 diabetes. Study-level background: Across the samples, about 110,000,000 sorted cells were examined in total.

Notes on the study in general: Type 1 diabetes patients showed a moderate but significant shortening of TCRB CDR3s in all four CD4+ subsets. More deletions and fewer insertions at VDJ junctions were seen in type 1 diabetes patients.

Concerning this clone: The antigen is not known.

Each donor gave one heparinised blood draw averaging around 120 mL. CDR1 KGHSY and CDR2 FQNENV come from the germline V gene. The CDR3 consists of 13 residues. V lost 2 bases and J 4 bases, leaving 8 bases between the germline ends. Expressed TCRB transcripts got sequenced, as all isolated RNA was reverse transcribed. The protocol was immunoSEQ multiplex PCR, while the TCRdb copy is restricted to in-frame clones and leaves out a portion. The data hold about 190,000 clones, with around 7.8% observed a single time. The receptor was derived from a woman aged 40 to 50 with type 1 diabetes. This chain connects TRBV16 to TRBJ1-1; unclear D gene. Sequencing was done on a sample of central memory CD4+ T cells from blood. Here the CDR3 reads CASSQNEGTEAFF. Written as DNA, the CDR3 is TGTGCCAGCAGCCAAAATGAGGGCACTGAAGCTTTCTTT.